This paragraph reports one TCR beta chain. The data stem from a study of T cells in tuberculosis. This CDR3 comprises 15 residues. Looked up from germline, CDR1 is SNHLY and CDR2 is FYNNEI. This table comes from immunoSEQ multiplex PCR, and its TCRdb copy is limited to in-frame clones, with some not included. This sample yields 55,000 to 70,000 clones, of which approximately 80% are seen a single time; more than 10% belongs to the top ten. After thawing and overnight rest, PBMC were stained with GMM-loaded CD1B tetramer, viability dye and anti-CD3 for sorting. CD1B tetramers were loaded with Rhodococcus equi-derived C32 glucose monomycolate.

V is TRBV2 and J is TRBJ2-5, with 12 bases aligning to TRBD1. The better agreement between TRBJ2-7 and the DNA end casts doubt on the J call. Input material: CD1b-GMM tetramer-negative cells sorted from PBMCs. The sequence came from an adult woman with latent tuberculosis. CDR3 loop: CASSGGQGAVYEQYF. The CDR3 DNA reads TGTGCCAGCAGTGGGGGACAGGGGGCGGTCTACGAGCAGTACTTC.